The source of this TCR beta chain is a study of beta chain features in type 1 diabetes. Overall study: In all, 85 million to 130 million sorted cells from all samples were analyzed.

Expressed TCRB transcripts were sequenced after all isolated RNA was converted to cDNA. Sequenced by immunoSEQ multiplex PCR; TCRdb stores in-frame clones only, minus some. The table lists about 340,000 clones, 13% of them singletons. Details on this clone: Antigen specificity is unknown.

This CDR3 has 12 residues. The V and J ends lost 5 bases and 8 bases respectively, with 10 bases between them. From germline, CDR1 is SGHTA and CDR2 FQGNSA. Each sorted population was over 95% pure. Study-wide points: Amplification by PCR could prefer shorter templates, with the same effect in patients and controls. People with Type 1 diabetes carried modestly yet significantly shorter TCRB CDR3s in all four CD4+ subsets. More deletions and fewer insertions at VDJ junctions were seen in type 1 diabetes patients.

This clonotype originated in a woman between 18 and 29 years old with type 1 diabetes. The sample comprised naive CD4+ T cells from blood. The gene calls are TRBV7-2 and TRBJ2-1; no firm D call. CDR3 nucleotides: TGTGCCAGCAGCCCCTTCCGGGATGAGCAGTTCTTC. Encoded protein: CASSPFRDEQFF.